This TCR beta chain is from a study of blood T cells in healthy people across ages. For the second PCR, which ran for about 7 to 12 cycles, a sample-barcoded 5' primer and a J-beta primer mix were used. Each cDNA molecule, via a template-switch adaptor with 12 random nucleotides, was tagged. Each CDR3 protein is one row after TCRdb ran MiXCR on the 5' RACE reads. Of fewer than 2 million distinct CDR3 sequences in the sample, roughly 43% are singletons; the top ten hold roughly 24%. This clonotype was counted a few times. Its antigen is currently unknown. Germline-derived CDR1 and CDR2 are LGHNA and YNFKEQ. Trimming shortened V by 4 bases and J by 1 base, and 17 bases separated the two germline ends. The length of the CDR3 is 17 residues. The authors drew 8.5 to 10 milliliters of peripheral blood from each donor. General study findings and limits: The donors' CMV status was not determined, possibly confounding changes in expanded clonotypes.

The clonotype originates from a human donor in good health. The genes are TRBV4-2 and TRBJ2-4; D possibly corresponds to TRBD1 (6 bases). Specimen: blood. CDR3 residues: CASSRDRGQGAKNIQYF. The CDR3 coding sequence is TGTGCCAGCAGCCGAGATAGGGGTCAGGGGGCCAAAAACATTCAGTACTTC.